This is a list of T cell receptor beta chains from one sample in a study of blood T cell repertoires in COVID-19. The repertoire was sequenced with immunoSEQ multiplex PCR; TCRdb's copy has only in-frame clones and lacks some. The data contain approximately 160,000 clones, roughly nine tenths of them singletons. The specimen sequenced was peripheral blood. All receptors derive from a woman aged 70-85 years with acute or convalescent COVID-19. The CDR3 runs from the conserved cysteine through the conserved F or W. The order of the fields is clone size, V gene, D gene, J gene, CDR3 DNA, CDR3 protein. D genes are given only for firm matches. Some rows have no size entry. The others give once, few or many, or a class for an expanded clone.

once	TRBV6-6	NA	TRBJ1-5	TGTGCCAGCAGTTACCAGGAGGCGCGCAATCAGCCCCAGCATTTT	CASSYQEARNQPQHF
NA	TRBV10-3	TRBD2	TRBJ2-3	TGTGCCATTCAAGCGGGGGGGAGCACAGATACGCAGTATTTT	CAIQAGGSTDTQYF
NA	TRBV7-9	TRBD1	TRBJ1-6	TGTGCCAGCAGCTCCCAGGGGGCTAGCTCCTATAATTCACCCCTCCACTTT	CASSSQGASSYNSPLHF
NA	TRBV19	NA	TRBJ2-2	TGTGCCAGTAGTATCGTTCAGGGGACGGCCAAGGCCGGGGAGCTGTTTTTT	CASSIVQGTAKAGELFF
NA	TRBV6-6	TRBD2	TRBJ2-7	TGTGCCAGCACCCGAGGAGCGGGAGGGACATCCTACGAGCAGTACTTC	CASTRGAGGTSYEQYF
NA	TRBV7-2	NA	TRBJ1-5	TGTGCCAGCAGCCGTCAATCGGGGGGAAATCAGCCCCAGCATTTT	CASSRQSGGNQPQHF
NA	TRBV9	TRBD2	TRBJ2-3	TGTGCCAGCAGCGGGCAGTGGACTAGCGGGAGGAGGACAGATACGCAGTATTTT	CASSGQWTSGRRTDTQYF
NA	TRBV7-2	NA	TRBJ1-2	TGTGCCAGCAGCTTAGTAGGGCCGACAGCGTCTATCGGATATGGCTACACCTTC	CASSLVGPTASIGYGYTF
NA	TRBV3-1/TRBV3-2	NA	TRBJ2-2	TGTGCCAGCAGCCAACGGGGGTCGACCGGGGAGCTGTTTTTT	CASSQRGSTGELFF
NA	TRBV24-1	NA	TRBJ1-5	TGTGCCACCAGTGATTTGTGGGGCCAGCCCCAGCATTTT	CATSDLWGQPQHF
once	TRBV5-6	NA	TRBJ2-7	TGTGCCAGCAGCTTGGCTGAGGCCCCCTACGAGCAGTACTTC	CASSLAEAPYEQYF
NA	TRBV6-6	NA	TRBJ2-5	TGTGCCAGCAGTTATTTGACAGTAGAGACCCAGTACTTC	CASSYLTVETQYF
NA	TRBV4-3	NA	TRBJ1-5	TGCGCCAGCAGCCAAGAGAGGCAGTTCAATCAGCCCCAGCATTTT	CASSQERQFNQPQHF
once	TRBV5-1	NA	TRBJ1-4	TGCGCCAGCAGCTCCGCCTCAAGGAGTAATGAAAAACTGTTTTTT	CASSSASRSNEKLFF
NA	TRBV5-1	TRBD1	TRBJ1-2	TGCGCCAGCAACCTGGGACAGGGGGAGGGCTACACCTTC	CASNLGQGEGYTF
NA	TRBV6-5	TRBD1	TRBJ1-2	TGTGCCAGCAGCACCCTGACAGGGCAGTTTGGCTACACCTTC	CASSTLTGQFGYTF
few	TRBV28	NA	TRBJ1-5	TGTGCCAGCAGTTACCTGGGAGCGACAGGTAGCAATCAGCCCCAGCATTTT	CASSYLGATGSNQPQHF
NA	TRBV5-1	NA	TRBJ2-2	TGCGCCAGCAGCTCAGACGGGGACACCGGGGAGCTGTTTTTT	CASSSDGDTGELFF
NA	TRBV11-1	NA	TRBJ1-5	TGTGCCAGCAGCTTAGCGTCTAATCAGCCCCAGCATTTT	CASSLASNQPQHF
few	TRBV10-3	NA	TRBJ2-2	TGTGCCATCAGTTCTAACACCGGGGAGCTGTTTTTT	CAISSNTGELFF
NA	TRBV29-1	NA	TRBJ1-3	TGCAGCGTTGGGGGACTAGCGGGAAACACCATATATTTT	CSVGGLAGNTIYF
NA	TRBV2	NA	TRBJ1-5	TGTGCCAGCAGTATCGCAGGGGTCCCCTCTCAGCCCCAGCATTTT	CASSIAGVPSQPQHF
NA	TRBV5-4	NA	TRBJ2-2	TGTGCCAGCAGCTTCTGGAACAGACCGAACACCGGGGAGCTGTTTTTT	CASSFWNRPNTGELFF
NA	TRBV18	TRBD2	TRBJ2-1	TGTGCCAGCTCCCCCGGACTAGCGGGAGCGACGGCCCTGGTCTTC	CASSPGLAGATALVF
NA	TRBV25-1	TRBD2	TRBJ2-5	TGTGCCAGCGCCACTGGACTAGCGGGAGCGGAGACCCAGTACTTC	CASATGLAGAETQYF
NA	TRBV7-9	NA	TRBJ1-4	TGTGCCAGCAGCTTAATGGGCACAGGGATGGGAGAAAAACTGTTTTTT	CASSLMGTGMGEKLFF
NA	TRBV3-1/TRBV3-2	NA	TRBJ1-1	TGTGCCAGCAGCCAAGGTTGGGGCAGGTCCAAGAATGAAGCTTTCTTT	CASSQGWGRSKNEAFF
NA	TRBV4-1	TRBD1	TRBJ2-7	TGCGCCAGCGCCCGACGAGGGGACAGCCCCTACGAGCAGTACTTC	CASARRGDSPYEQYF
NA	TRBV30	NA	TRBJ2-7	TGTGCCTGGACCAGGCCGGGGGCCTACGAGCAGTACTTC	CAWTRPGAYEQYF